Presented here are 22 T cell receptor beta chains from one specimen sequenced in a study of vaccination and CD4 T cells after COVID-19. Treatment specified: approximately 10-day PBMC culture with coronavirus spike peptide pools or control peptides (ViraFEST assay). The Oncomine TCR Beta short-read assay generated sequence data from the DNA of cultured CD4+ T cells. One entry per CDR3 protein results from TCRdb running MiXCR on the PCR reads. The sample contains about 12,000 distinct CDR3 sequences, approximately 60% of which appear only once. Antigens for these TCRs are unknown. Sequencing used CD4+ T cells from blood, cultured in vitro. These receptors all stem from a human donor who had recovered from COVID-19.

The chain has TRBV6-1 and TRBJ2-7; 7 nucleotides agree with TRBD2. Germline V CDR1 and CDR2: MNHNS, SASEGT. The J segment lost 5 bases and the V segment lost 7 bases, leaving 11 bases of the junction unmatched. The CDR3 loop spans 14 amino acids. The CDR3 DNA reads TGTGCCAGCACCCTGGGGGGGGAGTTCGACGAGCAGTACTTC. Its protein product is CASTLGGEFDEQYF.

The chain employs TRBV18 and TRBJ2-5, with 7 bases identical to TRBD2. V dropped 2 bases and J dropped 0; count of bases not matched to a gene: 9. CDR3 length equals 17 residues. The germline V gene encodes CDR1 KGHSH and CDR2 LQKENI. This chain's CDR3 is CASSPTRSSGNQETQYF. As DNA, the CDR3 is TGTGCCAGCTCACCAACCAGGTCTAGCGGAAACCAAGAGACCCAGTACTTC.

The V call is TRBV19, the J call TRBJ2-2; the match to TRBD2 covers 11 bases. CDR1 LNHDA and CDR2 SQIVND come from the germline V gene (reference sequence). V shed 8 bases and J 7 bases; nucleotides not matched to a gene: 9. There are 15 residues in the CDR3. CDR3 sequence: CASADSGREVGELFF. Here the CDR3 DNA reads TGTGCCAGTGCCGATAGCGGGAGGGAAGTCGGGGAGCTGTTTTTT. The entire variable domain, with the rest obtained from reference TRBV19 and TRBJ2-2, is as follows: DGGITQSPKYLFRKEGQNVTLSCEQNLNHDAMYWYRQDPGQGLRLIYYSQIVNDFQKGDIAEGYSVSREKKESFPLTVTSAQKNPTAFYLCASADSGREVGELFFGEGSRLTVL.

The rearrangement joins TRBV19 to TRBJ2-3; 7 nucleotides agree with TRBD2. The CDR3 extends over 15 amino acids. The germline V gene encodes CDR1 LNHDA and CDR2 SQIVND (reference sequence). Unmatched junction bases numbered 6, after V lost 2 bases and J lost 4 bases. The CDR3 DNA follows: TGTGCCAGTAGTATACAGCGGGAAGGCGCAGATACGCAGTATTTT. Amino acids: CASSIQREGADTQYF.

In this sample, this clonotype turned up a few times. The CDR3 coding sequence is TGTGCCAGCAGTGTAAAACCGGGAAGCTGGCTCGAGCAGTACTTC. Translated, it gives CASSVKPGSWLEQYF. V usage is TRBV6-1 and J usage is TRBJ2-7, with D possibly matching TRBD2 (5 bases). CDR1 MNHNS and CDR2 SASEGT come from the germline V gene. The length of the CDR3 is 15 residues. Trimming left V 4 bases short and J 6 bases short, with 19 bases between.

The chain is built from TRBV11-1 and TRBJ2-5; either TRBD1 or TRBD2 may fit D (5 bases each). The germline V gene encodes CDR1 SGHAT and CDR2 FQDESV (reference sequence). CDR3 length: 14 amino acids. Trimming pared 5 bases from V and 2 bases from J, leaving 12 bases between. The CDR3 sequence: CASSPGTVQETQYF. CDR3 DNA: TGTGCCAGCAGCCCGGGGACGGTACAAGAGACCCAGTACTTC.

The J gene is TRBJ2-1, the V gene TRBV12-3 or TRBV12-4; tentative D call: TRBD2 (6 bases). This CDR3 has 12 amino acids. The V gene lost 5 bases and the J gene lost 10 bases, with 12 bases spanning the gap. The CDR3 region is CASSILASEQFF. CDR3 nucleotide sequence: TGTGCCAGCAGTATACTAGCATCCGAGCAGTTCTTC.

As DNA, the CDR3 is TGTGCCAGCAGTTACAGCTCTGGGGCCAACGTCCTGACTTTC. Protein product: CASSYSSGANVLTF. The V call is TRBV6-2 or TRBV6-3, the J call TRBJ2-6; no clear D gene. Germline-derived CDR1 and CDR2 are MNHEY and SVGEGT. Trimming took 2 bases from V and 0 from J, leaving 2 bases between them. There are 14 residues in the CDR3.

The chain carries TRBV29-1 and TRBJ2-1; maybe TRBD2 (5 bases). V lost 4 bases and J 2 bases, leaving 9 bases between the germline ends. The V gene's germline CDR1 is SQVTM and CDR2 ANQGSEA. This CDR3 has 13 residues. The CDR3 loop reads CSVVGSPYNEQFF. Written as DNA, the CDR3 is TGCAGCGTTGTGGGGAGTCCCTACAATGAGCAGTTCTTC.

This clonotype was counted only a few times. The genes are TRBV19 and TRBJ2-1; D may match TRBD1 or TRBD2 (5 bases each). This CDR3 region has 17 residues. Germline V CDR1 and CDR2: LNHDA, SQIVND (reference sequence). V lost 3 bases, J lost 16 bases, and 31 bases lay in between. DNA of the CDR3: TGTGCCAGTAGTATTAGAGAGGGACCGAGGGCGTCAAGGGTCCTTTTCTTC. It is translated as CASSIREGPRASRVLFF.

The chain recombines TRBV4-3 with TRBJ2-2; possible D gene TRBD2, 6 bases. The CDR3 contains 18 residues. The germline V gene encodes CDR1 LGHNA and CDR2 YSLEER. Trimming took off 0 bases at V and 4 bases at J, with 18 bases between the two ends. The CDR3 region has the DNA TGCGCCAGCAGCCAAGAAGCCGGGGCTAGCGTGAGCACCGGGGAGCTGTTTTTT. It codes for CASSQEAGASVSTGELFF.

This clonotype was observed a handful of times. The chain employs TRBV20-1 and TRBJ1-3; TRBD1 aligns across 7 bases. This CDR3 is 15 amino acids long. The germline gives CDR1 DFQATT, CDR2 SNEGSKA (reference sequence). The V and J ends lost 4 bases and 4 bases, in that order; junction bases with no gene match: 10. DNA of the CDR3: TGCAGTGCTACCCCAACGACAGGGTCCGGAAACACCATATATTTT. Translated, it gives CSATPTTGSGNTIYF.

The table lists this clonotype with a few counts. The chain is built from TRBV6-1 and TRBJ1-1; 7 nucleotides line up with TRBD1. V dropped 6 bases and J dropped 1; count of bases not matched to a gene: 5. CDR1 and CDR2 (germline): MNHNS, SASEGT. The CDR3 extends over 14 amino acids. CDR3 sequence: CASRNRGSNTEAFF. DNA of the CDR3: TGTGCCAGCAGGAACAGGGGTTCGAACACTGAAGCTTTCTTT.

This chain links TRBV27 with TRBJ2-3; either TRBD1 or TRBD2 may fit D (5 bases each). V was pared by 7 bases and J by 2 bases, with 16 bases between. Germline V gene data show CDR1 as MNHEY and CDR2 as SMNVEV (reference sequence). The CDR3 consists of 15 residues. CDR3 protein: CASMGVPYTTDTQYF. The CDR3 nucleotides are TGTGCCAGCATGGGGGTCCCCTATACCACAGATACGCAGTATTTT.

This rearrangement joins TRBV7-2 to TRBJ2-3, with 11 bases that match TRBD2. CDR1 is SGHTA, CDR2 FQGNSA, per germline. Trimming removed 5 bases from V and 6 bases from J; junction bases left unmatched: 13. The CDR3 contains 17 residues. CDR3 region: CASSPRPLAGGVDTQYF. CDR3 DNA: TGTGCCAGCAGCCCGCGCCCTCTAGCGGGAGGCGTCGATACGCAGTATTTT.

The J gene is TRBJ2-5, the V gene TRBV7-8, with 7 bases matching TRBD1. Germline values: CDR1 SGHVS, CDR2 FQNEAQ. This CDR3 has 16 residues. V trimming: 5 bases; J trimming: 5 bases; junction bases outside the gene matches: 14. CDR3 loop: CASSKRAAGGVETQYF. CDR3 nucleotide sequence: TGTGCCAGCAGCAAGAGGGCCGCAGGGGGAGTGGAGACCCAGTACTTC.

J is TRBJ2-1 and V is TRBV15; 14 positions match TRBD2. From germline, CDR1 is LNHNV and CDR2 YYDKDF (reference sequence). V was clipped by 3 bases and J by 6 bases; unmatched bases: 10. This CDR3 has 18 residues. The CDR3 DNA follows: TGTGCCACCAGCAGGGACGCACCGACTAGCGGGAGGGCCAATGAGCAGTTCTTC. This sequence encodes CATSRDAPTSGRANEQFF. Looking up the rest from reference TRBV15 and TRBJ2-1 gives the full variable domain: DAMVIQNPRYQVTQFGKPVTLSCSQTLNHNVMYWYQQKSSQAPKLLFHYYDKDFNNEADTPDNFQSRRPNTSFCFLDIRSPGLGDTAMYLCATSRDAPTSGRANEQFFGPGTRLTVL.

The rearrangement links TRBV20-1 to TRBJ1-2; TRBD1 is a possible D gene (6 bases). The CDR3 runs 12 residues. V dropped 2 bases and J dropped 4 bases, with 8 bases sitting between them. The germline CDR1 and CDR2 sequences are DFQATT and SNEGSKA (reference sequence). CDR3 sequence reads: CSARTRGYGYTF. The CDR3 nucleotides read TGCAGTGCTAGAACCAGGGGCTATGGCTACACCTTC.

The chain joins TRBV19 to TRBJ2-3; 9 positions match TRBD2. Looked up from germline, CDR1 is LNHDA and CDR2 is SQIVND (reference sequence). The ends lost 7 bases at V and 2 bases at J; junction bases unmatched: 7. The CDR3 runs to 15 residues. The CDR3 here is CASNPGTSSTDTQYF. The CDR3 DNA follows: TGTGCCAGTAACCCGGGGACTAGCTCCACAGATACGCAGTATTTT.

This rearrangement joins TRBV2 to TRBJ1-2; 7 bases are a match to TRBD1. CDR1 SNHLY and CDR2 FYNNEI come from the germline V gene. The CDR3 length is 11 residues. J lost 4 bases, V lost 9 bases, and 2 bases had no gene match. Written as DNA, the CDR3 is TGTGCCAGGAGGGGGCGCTATGGCTACACCTTC. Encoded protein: CARRGRYGYTF.

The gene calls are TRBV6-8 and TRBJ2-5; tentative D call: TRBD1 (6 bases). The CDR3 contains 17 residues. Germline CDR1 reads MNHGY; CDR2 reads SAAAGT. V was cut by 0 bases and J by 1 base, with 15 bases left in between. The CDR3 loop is CASSYSGAAERQETQYF. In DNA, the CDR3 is TGTGCCAGCAGTTACTCGGGGGCTGCGGAGCGCCAAGAGACCCAGTACTTC.

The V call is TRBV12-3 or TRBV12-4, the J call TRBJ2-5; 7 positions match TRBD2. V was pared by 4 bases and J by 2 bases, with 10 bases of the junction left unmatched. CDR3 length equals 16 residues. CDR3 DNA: TGTGCCAGCAGTTATCACCAGCGGCGGGGGCAAGAGACCCAGTACTTC. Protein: CASSYHQRRGQETQYF.